This is a list of T cell receptor beta chains from one sample in a study of identical twins. TCRdb independently ran MiXCR on the 5' RACE reads; one entry per CDR3 protein. Here the sample spans roughly 350,000 distinct CDR3 sequences, 9% to 15% being singletons. The same specimen was also included in a second study, on yellow fever vaccine responses in identical twins.

The sequencing sample was made of CD8+ T cells sorted from blood. These TCRs come from a young woman in good health. Both conserved end residues are part of each CDR3. A D gene is named only where the DNA matches it firmly. The size field is filled for only some rows; it gives once, few, many or a size class.

J gene,V gene,clone size,D gene,CDR3 length,CDR3 protein,CDR3 DNA
TRBJ2-2,TRBV19,once,.,17,CASSIAVWESVTGELFF,TGTGCCAGTAGTATAGCTGTCTGGGAGTCGGTAACCGGGGAGCTGTTTTTT
TRBJ2-2,TRBV6-1,.,.,16,CASSELEGTLRGELFF,TGTGCCAGCAGTGAATTAGAGGGAACCTTGAGGGGGGAGCTGTTTTTT
TRBJ2-7,TRBV10-3,few,.,11,CAISGGNEQYF,TGTGCCATCAGTGGGGGTAACGAGCAGTACTTC
TRBJ2-4,TRBV4-1,few,TRBD1,15,CASRRTGRRRDIQYF,TGCGCCAGCAGACGGACAGGGAGGAGGCGTGACATTCAGTACTTC
TRBJ2-2,TRBV4-1,many,TRBD2,17,CASSQRGGRAGTGELFF,TGCGCCAGCAGCCAGCGGGGGGGACGTGCTGGCACCGGGGAGCTGTTTTTT
TRBJ1-2,TRBV4-1,few,.,14,CASSQEWDSKGYTF,TGCGCCAGCAGCCAAGAGTGGGATTCGAAAGGCTACACCTTC
TRBJ2-6,TRBV25-1,few,TRBD2,16,CASSEWGGPGANVLTF,TGTGCCAGCAGTGAATGGGGGGGACCCGGGGCCAACGTCCTGACTTTC
TRBJ1-6,TRBV28,.,TRBD1,18,CASSLGSWGQRFLGPLHF,TGTGCCAGCAGTTTAGGGTCGTGGGGACAGCGCTTTCTGGGACCCCTCCACTTT
TRBJ2-5,TRBV10-1,few,.,14,CASSLGWDIETQYF,TGCGCCAGCAGTCTAGGGTGGGACATAGAGACCCAGTACTTC
TRBJ2-1,TRBV7-9,few,.,14,CASSPAVGAREQFF,TGTGCCAGCAGCCCCGCGGTTGGGGCCCGGGAGCAGTTCTTC
TRBJ1-5,TRBV5-6,many,.,16,CASNYWQWGKNQPQHF,TGTGCCAGCAACTATTGGCAGTGGGGGAAGAATCAGCCCCAGCATTTT
TRBJ2-7,TRBV2,.,.,15,CASSPPGAKAYEQYF,TGTGCCAGCAGTCCCCCAGGGGCGAAGGCCTACGAGCAGTACTTC
TRBJ2-6,TRBV2,few,.,15,CASSPPQAGANVLTF,TGTGCCAGCAGCCCCCCCCAAGCTGGGGCCAACGTCCTGACTTTC
TRBJ2-1,TRBV6-5,few,.,16,CASSVLQVNSYNEQFF,TGTGCCAGCAGTGTACTACAGGTGAACTCCTACAATGAGCAGTTCTTC
TRBJ2-4,TRBV12-3/TRBV12-4,.,.,13,CASSLIAKNIQYF,TGTGCCAGCAGTCTGATAGCCAAAAACATTCAGTACTTC
TRBJ1-1,TRBV5-1,.,.,14,CASSLDLGPMEAFF,TGCGCCAGCAGCTTGGACCTAGGGCCCATGGAAGCTTTCTTT
TRBJ2-7,TRBV11-2,few,.,12,CASSQGWDEQYF,TGTGCCAGCAGCCAAGGGTGGGACGAGCAGTACTTC
TRBJ2-7,TRBV4-1,few,TRBD1,17,CASSQDPPRTGSDEQYF,TGCGCCAGCAGCCAAGACCCTCCCCGGACAGGGTCGGACGAGCAGTACTTC
TRBJ1-1,TRBV6-1,.,.,13,CASTTTANTEAFF,TGTGCCAGCACGACAACAGCAAACACTGAAGCTTTCTTT
TRBJ2-1,TRBV2,.,TRBD2,15,CATTGLALSYNEQFF,TGTGCCACCACGGGACTAGCGCTCTCCTACAATGAGCAGTTCTTC
TRBJ2-1,TRBV6-1,.,.,14,CASSSLRDDNEQFF,TGTGCCAGCAGCTCCCTTCGGGACGACAATGAGCAGTTCTTC
TRBJ1-1,TRBV7-9,.,TRBD1,15,CASRLGQGENTEAFF,TGTGCCAGCAGACTTGGACAGGGAGAGAACACTGAAGCTTTCTTT
TRBJ2-1,TRBV9,.,TRBD2,15,CASSVELANYNEQFF,TGTGCCAGCAGCGTAGAACTAGCGAACTACAATGAGCAGTTCTTC
TRBJ2-7,TRBV7-6,.,TRBD2,15,CASSERLAVTYEQYF,TGTGCCAGCAGCGAGAGACTAGCGGTGACCTACGAGCAGTACTTC
TRBJ2-7,TRBV28,.,.,16,CASSSPRDEESCEQYF,TGTGCCAGCAGCTCACCGAGGGACGAGGAAAGTTGCGAGCAGTACTTC
TRBJ2-3,TRBV28,many,TRBD1,17,CASRDTVGTGYTDTQYF,TGTGCCAGCAGAGATACAGTCGGGACAGGGTACACAGATACGCAGTATTTT
TRBJ2-1,TRBV6-5,few,TRBD2,17,CASSYSNSGGVGNEQFF,TGTGCCAGCAGTTACTCGAATTCTGGGGGGGTTGGCAATGAGCAGTTCTTC
TRBJ1-5,TRBV12-3/TRBV12-4,many,.,13,CASSFAWDQPQHF,TGTGCCAGCAGTTTCGCCTGGGATCAGCCCCAGCATTTT
TRBJ2-1,TRBV29-1,many,.,10,CSVEIVEQFF,TGCAGCGTTGAAATTGTTGAGCAGTTCTTC
TRBJ2-1,TRBV29-1,.,.,11,CSVYKGNEQFF,TGCAGCGTATACAAGGGGAATGAGCAGTTCTTC
TRBJ1-4,TRBV4-1,.,.,14,CASSLFGLNEKLFF,TGCGCCAGCAGCCTGTTCGGCCTCAATGAAAAACTGTTTTTT
TRBJ2-3,TRBV12-3/TRBV12-4,few,.,18,CASSFDPNLRSSTDTQYF,TGTGCCAGCAGTTTCGATCCCAACTTGCGGTCTAGCACAGATACGCAGTATTTT
TRBJ1-2,TRBV12-3/TRBV12-4,many,.,12,CASRPGSHGYTF,TGTGCCAGCAGGCCAGGGAGCCATGGCTACACCTTC
TRBJ2-1,TRBV5-6,.,.,15,CASSFTPSSYNEQFF,TGTGCCAGCAGCTTTACCCCGAGCTCCTACAATGAGCAGTTCTTC
TRBJ2-5,TRBV4-1,few,.,16,CASSQERVDSGETQYF,TGCGCCAGCAGCCAAGAGAGGGTAGACAGTGGGGAGACCCAGTACTTC
TRBJ2-1,TRBV9,.,TRBD2,16,CASSGPYSGSYNEQFF,TGTGCCAGCAGCGGCCCATATAGCGGGAGCTACAATGAGCAGTTCTTC
TRBJ2-3,TRBV9,few,.,17,CASSVGQPILGTDTQYF,TGTGCCAGCAGCGTTGGACAGCCGATTTTAGGCACAGATACGCAGTATTTT
TRBJ2-3,TRBV5-5,many,.,15,CASSQDAGGADTQYF,TGTGCCAGCAGCCAGGATGCCGGTGGGGCAGATACGCAGTATTTT
TRBJ1-6,TRBV2,.,.,15,CASSSDSQRNSPLHF,TGTGCCAGCAGTTCAGACAGCCAGCGGAATTCACCCCTCCACTTT
TRBJ2-5,TRBV14,.,.,17,CASSQVASSAVGETQYF,TGTGCCAGCAGCCAAGTCGCCTCTAGTGCGGTGGGAGAGACCCAGTACTTC
TRBJ2-3,TRBV4-1,many,.,17,CASSQLMLAGDTDTQYF,TGCGCCAGCAGCCAACTCATGTTGGCAGGGGACACAGATACGCAGTATTTT
TRBJ2-5,TRBV24-1,few,.,18,CATSSITLGRDPGETQYF,TGTGCCACCAGCTCAATAACCTTAGGACGGGACCCGGGGGAGACCCAGTACTTC
TRBJ2-1,TRBV11-2,.,TRBD2,14,CASSSAGSYNEQFF,TGTGCCAGCAGCTCAGCGGGGTCCTACAATGAGCAGTTCTTC
TRBJ2-7,TRBV7-9,.,.,15,CASSLVGQGSYEQYF,TGTGCCAGCAGCTTAGTAGGCCAGGGGTCCTACGAGCAGTACTTC
TRBJ2-3,TRBV15,many,.,16,CATSRDDRDKADTQYF,TGTGCCACCAGCAGAGATGATAGGGATAAGGCAGATACGCAGTATTTT
TRBJ2-5,TRBV2,.,TRBD1,16,CASSDGWDRGVGTQYF,TGTGCCAGCAGTGATGGTTGGGACAGGGGTGTTGGGACCCAGTACTTC
TRBJ2-3,TRBV7-9,many,TRBD2,14,CASSSGLAGDTQYF,TGTGCCAGCAGCTCCGGACTAGCGGGAGATACGCAGTATTTT
TRBJ2-1,TRBV7-8,many,.,13,CASSFLAYNEQFF,TGTGCCAGCAGCTTTCTAGCCTACAATGAGCAGTTCTTC
TRBJ2-5,TRBV13,many,TRBD1,14,CASSPDRAQETQYF,TGTGCCAGCAGCCCGGACAGGGCCCAAGAGACCCAGTACTTC
TRBJ2-1,TRBV20-1,few,.,14,CSADSTNRYNEQFF,TGCAGTGCTGATAGCACTAACAGGTACAATGAGCAGTTCTTC
TRBJ2-1,TRBV5-4,.,TRBD2,22,CASSLGDRGTSGIGGPVNEQFF,TGTGCCAGCAGCTTGGGTGACAGAGGGACTAGCGGGATTGGGGGGCCCGTCAATGAGCAGTTCTTC
TRBJ2-7,TRBV29-1,.,.,13,CSVAARTVDEQYF,TGCAGCGTTGCTGCCCGGACGGTGGACGAGCAGTACTTC
TRBJ2-1,TRBV28,few,.,18,CASSLNLVVASRYNEQFF,TGTGCCAGCAGCTTAAACCTCGTCGTGGCTAGCAGATACAATGAGCAGTTCTTC
TRBJ2-6,TRBV15,.,.,17,CATSRDGGNSGANVLTF,TGTGCCACCAGCAGAGATGGCGGCAACTCTGGGGCCAACGTCCTGACTTTC
TRBJ2-1,TRBV12-3/TRBV12-4,many,.,14,CASSFGGDGNEQFF,TGTGCCAGCAGTTTCGGCGGGGACGGGAATGAGCAGTTCTTC